What follows are 29 T cell receptor beta chains derived from one specimen sequenced in a study of blood T cell repertoires in COVID-19. This table comes from immunoSEQ multiplex PCR, and its TCRdb copy is limited to in-frame clones, with some not included. The data contain 100,000 to 150,000 clones, about 83% of them seen just once; the ten biggest clones take up 9.7%. Source material: peripheral blood. The receptors come from a middle-aged man with active or convalescent COVID-19.

The genes are TRBV7-3 and TRBJ1-1; D gene uncertain. The V and J ends lost 2 bases and 3 bases respectively, with 13 bases between them. CDR1 SGHTA and CDR2 FQGTGA come from the germline V gene. The CDR3 loop spans 15 amino acids. CDR3 region: CASSLGTTGDTEAFF. Written as DNA, the CDR3 is TGTGCCAGCAGCTTAGGTACTACCGGGGACACTGAAGCTTTCTTT.

The V gene is TRBV2, the J gene TRBJ2-1; 9 nucleotides line up with TRBD2. Germline CDR1 reads SNHLY; CDR2 reads FYNNEI. CDR3 length: 14 amino acids. V dropped 7 bases and J dropped 2; count of bases not matched to a gene: 3. CDR3 in DNA: TGTGCCAGCATGCGCGGGGGGGCCTACAATGAGCAGTTCTTC. It translates to CASMRGGAYNEQFF.

V gene TRBV21-1 combines with J gene TRBJ1-5; TRBD1, the D gene given by the table, was not confirmed from the DNA. TRBV21-1 is marked as a pseudogene. This CDR3 has 18 residues. The CDR3 spells CASRPTGDLIYSNQPQHF. In nucleotides, the CDR3 is TGTGCCAGCAGGCCGACAGGGGATCTAATCTATAGCAATCAGCCCCAGCATTTT.

This clone appeared a few times. The DNA for the CDR3 is TGTGCCAGCAGCCTAGGGGACAGGAATGAAAAACTGTTTTTT. Translation gives CASSLGDRNEKLFF. The V call is TRBV5-4, the J call TRBJ1-4; 8 bases line up with TRBD1. V gave up 4 bases and J gave up 5 bases; unmatched junction bases: 4. Germline V gene sequence: CDR1 SGHNT, CDR2 YYREEE (reference sequence). The CDR3 has 14 amino acids.

This sequence joins TRBV18 and TRBJ1-1; D unclear. Germline loops: CDR1 KGHSH, CDR2 LQKENI. The CDR3 has 15 residues. Trimming shortened V by 3 bases and J by 2 bases, and 13 bases separated the two germline ends. The CDR3 DNA reads TGTGCCAGCTCACCTTCACCAGGCGCCAACACTGAAGCTTTCTTT. Protein product: CASSPSPGANTEAFF. The variable domain in full, with the rest retrieved from reference TRBV18 and TRBJ1-1, is NAGVMQNPRHLVRRRGQEARLRCSPMKGHSHVYWYRQLPEEGLKFMVYLQKENIIDESGMPKERFSAEFPKEGPSILRIQQVVRGDSAAYFCASSPSPGANTEAFFGQGTRLTVV.

The sample holds one count of this clone. V gene TRBV18 combines with J gene TRBJ2-1; 7 bases agree with TRBD1. Germline V gene data show CDR1 as KGHSH and CDR2 as LQKENI. The V gene end was trimmed by 4 bases and the J gene end by 2 bases; junction bases not matched to a gene: 8. The CDR3 sequence is 16 residues long. CDR3 residues: CASSLWTGRAYNEQFF. In DNA, the CDR3 is TGTGCCAGCTCACTCTGGACAGGTCGGGCCTACAATGAGCAGTTCTTC.

The chain recombines TRBV5-8 with TRBJ2-7, with 14 positions matching TRBD2. The germline gives CDR1 SGHTS, CDR2 YDEGEE. The CDR3 covers 16 residues. The ends lost 4 bases at V and 8 bases at J; junction bases unmatched: 11. The CDR3 reads CASSLSPGLAGAKQYF. In DNA form, the CDR3 reads TGTGCCAGCAGCCTATCACCGGGACTAGCGGGGGCGAAGCAGTACTTC. Together with reference TRBV5-8 and TRBJ2-7, the CDR3 gives the full variable domain: EAGVTQSPTHLIKTRGQQATLRCSPISGHTSVYWYQQALGLGLQFLLWYDEGEERNRGNFPPRFSGRQFPNYSSELNVNALELEDSALYLCASSLSPGLAGAKQYFGPGTRLTVT.

This clone has more than one count but fewer than ten. V usage is TRBV29-1 and J usage is TRBJ2-7; possible D gene TRBD1, 5 bases. V was cut by 4 bases and J by 3 bases, with 7 bases left in between. The CDR3 totals 11 residues. CDR1 SQVTM and CDR2 ANQGSEA come from the germline V gene. The CDR3 nucleotides are TGCAGCGTTGCTCAGGGCTACGAGCAGTACTTC. Encoded protein: CSVAQGYEQYF.

This clone was counted at least ten times. The chain links TRBV5-6 to TRBJ2-5; the match to TRBD2 covers 13 bases. Germline CDR1 reads SGHDT; CDR2 reads YYEEEE. This CDR3 has 16 residues. V shed 2 bases and J 5 bases; nucleotides not matched to a gene: 6. CDR3 DNA sequence: TGTGCCAGCAGCTTTTTCACTAGCGGGGGGGTGGAGACCCAGTACTTC. It encodes CASSFFTSGGVETQYF.

This clone has a single count. The chain links TRBV12-5 to TRBJ2-3; weak D call: TRBD2 (5 bases). Trimming removed 2 bases at V and 0 bases at J, with 15 bases between. This CDR3 spans 17 amino acids. CDR1 and CDR2 (germline): LGHNT, FRNRAP. This CDR3 is CASGLFRTERSTDTQYF. The CDR3 DNA reads as TGTGCTAGTGGTTTGTTTCGGACTGAGAGGAGCACAGATACGCAGTATTTT.

V is TRBV7-9 and J is TRBJ2-7, with 10 bases aligning to TRBD1. V gave up 5 bases and J gave up 5 bases; unmatched junction bases: 12. The CDR3 is 16 amino acids. The germline V gene has CDR1 SEHNR and CDR2 FQNEAQ (reference sequence). The CDR3 sequence: CASSASSGQGSHEQYF. CDR3 nucleotides: TGTGCCAGCAGCGCCTCTTCGGGACAGGGGAGCCACGAGCAGTACTTC. Filled out from reference TRBV7-9 and TRBJ2-7, the complete variable domain reads DTGVSQNPRHKITKRGQNVTFRCDPISEHNRLYWYRQTLGQGPEFLTYFQNEAQLEKSRLLSDRFSAERPKGSFSTLEIQRTEQGDSAMYLCASSASSGQGSHEQYFGPGTRLTVT.

This chain connects TRBV19 to TRBJ1-3; the D is unclear. CDR1 and CDR2 (germline): LNHDA, SQIVND (reference sequence). Trimming shortened V by 10 bases and J by 0 bases, and 7 bases separated the two germline ends. The CDR3 is 12 residues long. This CDR3 reads CATSISGNTIYF. In DNA form, the CDR3 reads TGTGCCACCTCTATCTCTGGAAACACCATATATTTT.

CDR3 in amino acids: CASRLSGVYEQYF. The CDR3 nucleotides read TGTGCCAGCAGACTTAGCGGGGTCTACGAGCAGTACTTC. The rearrangement joins TRBV3-1 (or the pseudogene TRBV3-2) to TRBJ2-7; 8 nucleotides agree with TRBD2. Per the germline V gene, CDR1 is LGHDT and CDR2 is YNNKEL (reference sequence). The CDR3 covers 13 residues. The V and J ends lost 6 bases and 3 bases, in that order; junction bases with no gene match: 4.

This clone was detected once. The DNA for the CDR3 is TGTGCCAGCAGTTTAGGGGCAAGTAACAAGCAGTACTTC. As protein: CASSLGASNKQYF. V is TRBV12-3 or TRBV12-4 and J is TRBJ2-7; no clear D. CDR3 size: 13 residues. Trimming took off 1 base at V and 8 bases at J, with 12 bases between the two ends.

This clone was detected once. This sequence joins TRBV7-6 and TRBJ1-4; TRBD1 aligns across 10 bases. The CDR3 sequence is 14 residues long. The junction had 2 bases not matched to a gene; V was cut back by 5 bases and J by 5 bases. CDR1 and CDR2 (germline): SGHVS, FNYEAQ. The CDR3 DNA sequence: TGTGCCAGCAGCCAGGGACAGGGGAATGAAAAACTGTTTTTT. As protein: CASSQGQGNEKLFF.

This sequence joins TRBV7-9 and TRBJ1-4, with D tentatively TRBD1 (6 bases). The CDR3 totals 13 residues. Trimming pared 1 base from V and 6 bases from J, leaving 6 bases between. Germline lookup yields CDR1 SEHNR and CDR2 FQNEAQ (reference sequence). CDR3 residues: CASSLDRDEKLFF. The DNA of the CDR3 is TGTGCCAGCAGCTTAGACAGGGATGAAAAACTGTTTTTT. The entire variable domain, with the rest obtained from reference TRBV7-9 and TRBJ1-4, is as follows: DTGVSQNPRHKITKRGQNVTFRCDPISEHNRLYWYRQTLGQGPEFLTYFQNEAQLEKSRLLSDRFSAERPKGSFSTLEIQRTEQGDSAMYLCASSLDRDEKLFFGSGTQLSVL.

The J gene is TRBJ2-7, the V gene TRBV10-3; D unresolved. Germline V gene sequence: CDR1 ENHRY, CDR2 SYGVKD. Trimming pared 4 bases from V and 6 bases from J, leaving 10 bases between. This CDR3 comprises 12 residues. Here the CDR3 DNA reads TGTGCCATCAGTGGGCAGGCTGGCGAGCAGTACTTC. This translates into CAISGQAGEQYF.

CDR3 sequence (DNA): TGTGCCAGCAGCCGAAGGGGCCACATGAACACTGAAGCTTTCTTT. It is translated as CASSRRGHMNTEAFF. J is TRBJ1-1 and V is TRBV6-2 or TRBV6-3; D possibly corresponds to TRBD1 (5 bases). Germline CDR1 is MNHEY and CDR2 is SVGEGT. Trimming removed 6 bases from V and 0 bases from J, with 14 bases in between. This CDR3 comprises 15 residues.

V is TRBV7-9 and J is TRBJ2-1, with 10 bases aligning to TRBD2. The V gene's germline CDR1 is SEHNR and CDR2 FQNEAQ (reference sequence). Trimming took 5 bases from V and 9 from J; bases not matched to a gene: 10. The CDR3 length is 15 residues. For the CDR3, the DNA is TGTGCCAGCAGCACCCAAGGGACTAGCGCGGCTGAGCAGTTCTTC. Translation: CASSTQGTSAAEQFF. Filled out from reference TRBV7-9 and TRBJ2-1, the complete variable domain reads DTGVSQNPRHKITKRGQNVTFRCDPISEHNRLYWYRQTLGQGPEFLTYFQNEAQLEKSRLLSDRFSAERPKGSFSTLEIQRTEQGDSAMYLCASSTQGTSAAEQFFGPGTRLTVL.

Many counts were recorded for this clone. The chain couples TRBV4-2 to TRBJ1-2; TRBD1 aligns across 9 bases. There are 16 residues in the CDR3. Germline assignment: CDR1 LGHNA and CDR2 YNFKEQ. With V trimmed by 1 base and J by 0 bases, 3 bases remained unmatched. The CDR3 nucleotides are TGTGCCAGCAGCCAAGGGGGACAGGGAACTAACTATGGCTACACCTTC. Protein product: CASSQGGQGTNYGYTF.

The table lists this clone with a count of one. This chain joins TRBV5-4 and TRBJ2-5, with D tentatively TRBD2 (5 bases). Deletions cut 5 bases from V and 5 bases from J, with 19 bases between. CDR1 and CDR2 (germline): SGHNT, YYREEE (reference sequence). The CDR3 totals 15 residues. The CDR3 is CASSSDRMGGETQYF. As DNA, the CDR3 is TGTGCCAGCAGTTCGGACCGGATGGGCGGGGAGACCCAGTACTTC.

The genes are TRBV9 and TRBJ1-2; D not resolved. V lost 4 bases and J 1 base, leaving 14 bases between the germline ends. Germline V CDR1 and CDR2: SGDLS, YYNGEE. This CDR3 has 15 residues. The CDR3: CASSLWPTLNYGYTF. CDR3 bases: TGTGCCAGCAGCCTGTGGCCAACCCTTAACTATGGCTACACCTTC. Combining the CDR3 with reference TRBV9 and TRBJ1-2 gives the whole variable domain DSGVTQTPKHLITATGQRVTLRCSPRSGDLSVYWYQQSLDQGLQFLIQYYNGEERAKGNILERFSAQQFPDLHSELNLSSLELGDSALYFCASSLWPTLNYGYTFGSGTRLTVV.

The chain uses TRBV7-8 and TRBJ1-2; 11 bases are shared with TRBD1. Germline trimming cut 3 bases from V and 7 bases from J; bases unmatched to any gene: 4. Looked up from germline, CDR1 is SGHVS and CDR2 is FQNEAQ. This CDR3 has 14 amino acids. The CDR3: CASSLGQGESGYTF. CDR3 DNA sequence: TGTGCCAGCAGCTTGGGACAGGGGGAAAGTGGCTACACCTTC.

The rearrangement links TRBV6-5 to TRBJ1-5; 9 bases match TRBD1. Germline-derived CDR1 and CDR2 are MNHEY and SVGAGI. This CDR3 comprises 14 residues. J was trimmed by 6 bases and V by 8 bases; bases with no gene match: 8. For the CDR3, the DNA is TGTGCCAGCGGGACAGGGAATAGTTTTCAGCCCCAGCATTTT. This codes for CASGTGNSFQPQHF.

The chain employs TRBV7-2 and TRBJ2-7; D perhaps matches TRBD2 (5 bases). The CDR3 is made up of 13 amino acids. Germline CDR1 SGHTA, CDR2 FQGNSA. V was clipped by 5 bases and J by 6 bases, with 14 bases between them. The CDR3 loop reads CASSPGTGGEQYF. The CDR3 bases are TGTGCCAGCAGCCCCGGAACCGGAGGCGAGCAGTACTTC.

The chain recombines TRBV7-9 with TRBJ2-7, with TRBD2 as a possible D gene (5 bases). V lost 0 bases and J lost 6, with 15 bases in between. In germline, CDR1 is SEHNR, CDR2 FQNEAQ (reference sequence). CDR3 size: 15 residues. The CDR3 here is CASSLATGSPFEQYF. The CDR3 DNA sequence: TGTGCCAGCAGCTTAGCGACGGGGTCTCCCTTCGAGCAGTACTTC.

Written as DNA, the CDR3 is TGTGCCAGCAGCCAAGAGGATCACGGGACAGGGGCCTACTACGAGCAGTACTTC. Its translation: CASSQEDHGTGAYYEQYF. The genes are TRBV4-2 and TRBJ2-7; TRBD1 agrees at 10 bases. The CDR3 is 18 residues long. CDR1 LGHNA and CDR2 YNFKEQ come from the germline V gene. After removal of 0 bases from V and 3 bases from J, the junction contained 11 bases not matched to a gene.

The V and J genes are TRBV7-9 and TRBJ1-5; the D is unclear. The V and J ends lost 10 bases and 0 bases respectively, with 10 bases between them. CDR3 length equals 13 residues. In germline, CDR1 is SEHNR, CDR2 FQNEAQ (reference sequence). CDR3 residues: CAISGYSNQPQHF. CDR3 sequence (DNA): TGTGCCATCTCGGGGTATAGCAATCAGCCCCAGCATTTT.

The rearrangement links TRBV19 to TRBJ1-1, with 10 bases that match TRBD1. Germline CDR1 reads LNHDA; CDR2 reads SQIVND (reference sequence). V trimming: 5 bases; J trimming: 9 bases; junction bases outside the gene matches: 9. The CDR3 spans 14 residues. The CDR3 loop reads CASSSRGQGIQAFF. As DNA, the CDR3 is TGTGCCAGTAGTTCCCGGGGACAGGGGATACAAGCTTTCTTT.